This T cell receptor (beta chain) was retrieved from a study of blood T cell repertoires in COVID-19. As for the study in general: COVID-19 samples from acute and convalescent phases originated in the United States, Italy and Spain. The analysed material was cDNA or gDNA that came from T cells, B-cell-depleted T cells, or PBMCs.

V gave up 6 bases and J gave up 0 bases, with 12 bases separating them. The CDR3 runs to 15 residues. Germline values: CDR1 SGHTA, CDR2 FQGNSA. Only in-frame clones appear in the TCRdb table, and some are missing; sequencing was by immunoSEQ multiplex PCR. Of tens of thousands of clones listed, 78% are singletons. V and J are TRBV7-2 and TRBJ1-3; unclear D gene. The TCR originated in a human donor in a cohort sampled during active COVID-19. Sequenced: peripheral blood. The CDR3 coding sequence is TGTGCCAGCAGTACAATCCAGTCCTCTGGAAACACCATATATTTT. Its translation is CASSTIQSSGNTIYF.